Described below is a single T cell receptor (beta chain) sequence and its context. What this receptor recognizes is not known. Base qualities are not recorded, but no much larger clone differs from it by a single base. Taken from cysteine to phenylalanine, the CDR3 has 13 residues. Only the CDR3 DNA is retained, 39 bases long and in frame from the first base. Via the germline V gene (reference sequence), CDR1 is GTSNPN and CDR2 SVGIG. The germline ends are 15 bases apart after V is trimmed by 3 bases and J by 7 bases. The data belong to a study of cytomegalovirus exposure and HLA in healthy donors (TCRdb year 2017). Regarding the complete study: An earlier analysis of around 600 of the donors reported about 250 Gb of sequence data and 117 million unique TCR beta sequences from about 179 million T cells. An early release that covered roughly 600 HLA-typed donors contained about 300 gigabases of sequencing data and tens of millions of unique TCR sequences. Of the roughly 410 genotyped donors, 75% to 85% were placed in the genetic ancestry cluster associated with self-reported Caucasian donors. The aim of the study was to test whether cataloging public T cell receptors could identify signatures of past pathogen exposure. Using immunosequencing, the study profiled T cell repertoires from 500 to 800 subjects and related those repertoires to cytomegalovirus serostatus. A separate validation cohort of about 110 different subjects was used in addition to the 666-subject first cohort. To predict cytomegalovirus infection status, the study combined high-throughput TCR immunosequencing, statistical association of individual TCRs with disease status, and machine learning. A later analysis re-examined previously published TCR beta repertoires from 610 or so donors and added high-resolution HLA genotyping to investigate patterns of TCR occurrence. The later analysis used no new phenotypic data to find candidate immune exposures, relying instead on TCR beta sequences and their occurrence across donors. An earlier analysis of several hundred of the donors applied high-throughput TCR beta sequencing to assess whether each TCR beta V gene segment acted as functional or pseudogenic. Donor age, sex, ethnicity and CMV serostatus were collected together with the repertoire data. A later genetic analysis used genome-wide SNP genotypes for about 60% of the roughly 700 donors, treating that subset as a discovery cohort. All discovery cohort repertoires had been generated on a single sequencing platform. HLA typing covered class I and class II loci at four-digit resolution. Typing coverage varied by locus: 629-630 donors for A, B, C, DRB1 and DQB1; approximately 560 for DQA1; over 600 for DPA1; 400 to 480 for DPB1. Because of strong linkage in the cohort, four to six DR-DQ haplotypes were treated as single units for association and clustering. Across 398 genotyped donors of the cohort, an average of roughly 250,000 unique TCR beta nucleotide sequences per donor were sequenced, and around 20% of those sequences were non-productive.

The cohort consisted of 670 or so healthy bone marrow donors. All cohort members were sampled while nominally healthy, although unrecorded immune exposures were likely present. The donor tested CMV seropositive and was one of the 289 seropositive cohort members. A peripheral blood sample was collected from each donor, and TCR beta sequencing was performed on peripheral blood mononuclear cells. The Qiagen DNeasy Blood Extraction Kit was used to extract genomic DNA from the blood cell samples. Preparation of the library involved the immunoSEQ multiplex PCR assay. The multiplex PCR relied on a mix of 60 forward primers for TCR Vbeta segments and 13 reverse primers for TCR Jbeta segments. The CDR3 region of rearranged TCR beta genes was amplified from genomic DNA with a multiplex PCR assay. The amplified TCR beta libraries were sequenced on the Illumina HiSeq System as 87-base-pair reads. Per the authors' processing: A later analysis tallied 75 million to 95 million unique TCR beta chains across the 610 or so repertoires, and about 12 million of those chains were shared by two or more donors. A nearest-neighbor algorithm error-corrected the raw reads and collapsed the reads into unique sequences, merging closely related sequences to remove PCR and sequencing errors. V, D and J gene segments were assigned by aligning CDR3 sequences to IMGT reference sequences. Each retained sequence needed at least a six-nucleotide match to both a V gene segment and a J gene segment. A rearrangement was called productive if the CDR3 had no stop codons and remained in frame with V and J, and every other rearrangement was called non-productive. CDR3 was defined by IMGT convention, running from the second conserved V-encoded cysteine to the conserved J-encoded phenylalanine. The earlier analysis of 450 to 750 of the donors excluded any sequence lacking an unambiguous match to a single V gene segment. An earlier analysis of over 450 of the donors classified V segments as functional when productive rearrangements were above 56.7% and as segregating when the standard deviation between donors was above 5%. A statistical classification framework was developed to diagnose cytomegalovirus status using the catalog of TCR beta chain sequences. V and J gene assignment, in a later analysis, came from comparing TCR nucleotide sequences with IMGT/GENE-DB human TR gene sequences. Using the TCRdist pipeline, a later analysis assigned CDR3 sequences along with most-parsimonious VDJ recombination scenarios. A later analysis defined each TCR beta chain by its CDR3 amino acid sequence plus V-gene family, and excluded reads lacking a unique V-gene family. In a later analysis, 450 to 600 highly shared, low-generation-probability nucleotide sequences were removed to address suspected cross-contamination and a sequencing artifact. In a later analysis, a clonal expansion index for each public chain was calculated from normalized within-repertoire ranks of inferred template counts. In a later analysis, generation probabilities were computed with a VDJ recombination model fitted to out-of-frame rearrangements, and the resulting probabilities were checked against IGoR. Hypergeometric tests were used in a later analysis to score TCR-TCR, TCR-HLA and TCR-CMV co-occurrence, with a repertoire-size bias correction applied to the TCR pairs. In a later analysis, false discovery rates were estimated by permuting HLA or CMV assignments 20 times. In a later analysis, co-occurring TCRs were grouped using DBSCAN, and TCRdist sequence similarity was added for clustering within HLA-allele-positive subsets. For co-occurrence clustering, repertoires with fewer than 30,000 or more than 120,000 public chains were excluded, along with a handful of repertoires with anomalous nucleotide sharing. Imported from immuneACCESS, the table was reduced by TCRdb to in-frame sequences with V and J called. These copies leave out some clones; in studies compared against another copy, an unresolved V gene accounts for under half, and the cause of the remainder is not known. From that table come the V and J calls and clone size; the DNA was used to work out D and trimming. The sample yields about 110,000 clones; nearly 70% were counted once. In total, the top ten clones hold roughly 5.3% of the sample.

The investigation overall reported the following: Most TCR sequences were observed very rarely across donors, whereas some public TCRs were present in many individuals. Fewer than 20 rarely observed V segments, including chromosome 9 orphons, were excluded from the earlier analysis of a few hundred of the donors because counts were too low. Most CMV-associated TCR beta chains appeared to be HLA-restricted in a later analysis, and the HLA associations seemed to be driven largely by CMV exposure. In a later analysis, several top co-occurrence clusters were reported to appear linked to parvovirus B19, influenza, CMV and Epstein-Barr virus. An association between a missense DCLRE1C variant and V-gene and J-gene trimming of TCR beta chains was found in a later genetic analysis and replicated in an independent cohort. The authors suggested that the approach could potentially be generalized to other disease states and immunological phenotypes. In an earlier analysis of roughly 560 of the donors, most TCR beta V segments were observed in productive rearrangements about 87% or about 30% of the time, broadly matching IMGT annotations. Correlated functional status among segregating V segments might be attributable to linkage disequilibrium, but an unknown experimental factor could not be ruled out. Because some donors lacked HLA typing at each locus, the association tests relied only on the typed subset. Strong co-occurrence of HLA alleles, especially DR and DQ, made assigning TCR associations to individual alleles difficult. Compared with equally common non-associated chains, HLA-associated TCR beta chains in a later analysis were more clonally expanded and had lower generation probabilities. Some IMGT-functional V segments, including TRBV6-2 and TRBV6-3, could not be distinguished by the 87-base-pair reads and were therefore excluded. According to a later genetic analysis, donors in an Asian-associated ancestry cluster had fewer N-insertions in productive TCRs than the approximately 670-donor mean. The classifier was reported to diagnose cytomegalovirus status with high specificity and sensitivity in both the original cohort and the validation cohort. In the study, roughly 160 TCR beta chains were listed as associated with cytomegalovirus. At a false discovery rate of 0.05, a later analysis linked fewer than 20,000 TCR beta sequences to specific HLA alleles. The only immune exposure information available for the cohort was CMV serostatus. In this cohort, only TCR beta chains were sequenced, and detectable features were limited by the absence of alpha or paired-chain data. In a later analysis, TCR association rates were found to vary across HLA loci, with the most associated TCRs seen for DRB1 alleles and the fewest for HLA-C alleles. The presence/absence analyses assumed that sequencing depth was roughly uniform across donors, and that assumption may not be true. In vitro tests confirmed that a few of the cytomegalovirus-associated TCR beta chains recognize cytomegalovirus antigens. A further reported finding was that TCR beta sequences accurately predicted the HLA-A and HLA-B alleles for most subjects in the first cohort. A group of highly shared sequence variants was considered likely to be a technical artifact of the sequencing pipeline.

This TCR was recovered from a woman in her 70s in good health and CMV-seropositive. Sequenced sample: PBMCs. The chain employs TRBV30 and TRBJ1-2, and the D gene may be TRBD1, 5 bases matching. The CDR3 region has the sequence CAWRGVEGIGYTF. The DNA is as follows: TGTGCCTGGAGGGGGGTGGAGGGGATTGGCTACACCTTC.